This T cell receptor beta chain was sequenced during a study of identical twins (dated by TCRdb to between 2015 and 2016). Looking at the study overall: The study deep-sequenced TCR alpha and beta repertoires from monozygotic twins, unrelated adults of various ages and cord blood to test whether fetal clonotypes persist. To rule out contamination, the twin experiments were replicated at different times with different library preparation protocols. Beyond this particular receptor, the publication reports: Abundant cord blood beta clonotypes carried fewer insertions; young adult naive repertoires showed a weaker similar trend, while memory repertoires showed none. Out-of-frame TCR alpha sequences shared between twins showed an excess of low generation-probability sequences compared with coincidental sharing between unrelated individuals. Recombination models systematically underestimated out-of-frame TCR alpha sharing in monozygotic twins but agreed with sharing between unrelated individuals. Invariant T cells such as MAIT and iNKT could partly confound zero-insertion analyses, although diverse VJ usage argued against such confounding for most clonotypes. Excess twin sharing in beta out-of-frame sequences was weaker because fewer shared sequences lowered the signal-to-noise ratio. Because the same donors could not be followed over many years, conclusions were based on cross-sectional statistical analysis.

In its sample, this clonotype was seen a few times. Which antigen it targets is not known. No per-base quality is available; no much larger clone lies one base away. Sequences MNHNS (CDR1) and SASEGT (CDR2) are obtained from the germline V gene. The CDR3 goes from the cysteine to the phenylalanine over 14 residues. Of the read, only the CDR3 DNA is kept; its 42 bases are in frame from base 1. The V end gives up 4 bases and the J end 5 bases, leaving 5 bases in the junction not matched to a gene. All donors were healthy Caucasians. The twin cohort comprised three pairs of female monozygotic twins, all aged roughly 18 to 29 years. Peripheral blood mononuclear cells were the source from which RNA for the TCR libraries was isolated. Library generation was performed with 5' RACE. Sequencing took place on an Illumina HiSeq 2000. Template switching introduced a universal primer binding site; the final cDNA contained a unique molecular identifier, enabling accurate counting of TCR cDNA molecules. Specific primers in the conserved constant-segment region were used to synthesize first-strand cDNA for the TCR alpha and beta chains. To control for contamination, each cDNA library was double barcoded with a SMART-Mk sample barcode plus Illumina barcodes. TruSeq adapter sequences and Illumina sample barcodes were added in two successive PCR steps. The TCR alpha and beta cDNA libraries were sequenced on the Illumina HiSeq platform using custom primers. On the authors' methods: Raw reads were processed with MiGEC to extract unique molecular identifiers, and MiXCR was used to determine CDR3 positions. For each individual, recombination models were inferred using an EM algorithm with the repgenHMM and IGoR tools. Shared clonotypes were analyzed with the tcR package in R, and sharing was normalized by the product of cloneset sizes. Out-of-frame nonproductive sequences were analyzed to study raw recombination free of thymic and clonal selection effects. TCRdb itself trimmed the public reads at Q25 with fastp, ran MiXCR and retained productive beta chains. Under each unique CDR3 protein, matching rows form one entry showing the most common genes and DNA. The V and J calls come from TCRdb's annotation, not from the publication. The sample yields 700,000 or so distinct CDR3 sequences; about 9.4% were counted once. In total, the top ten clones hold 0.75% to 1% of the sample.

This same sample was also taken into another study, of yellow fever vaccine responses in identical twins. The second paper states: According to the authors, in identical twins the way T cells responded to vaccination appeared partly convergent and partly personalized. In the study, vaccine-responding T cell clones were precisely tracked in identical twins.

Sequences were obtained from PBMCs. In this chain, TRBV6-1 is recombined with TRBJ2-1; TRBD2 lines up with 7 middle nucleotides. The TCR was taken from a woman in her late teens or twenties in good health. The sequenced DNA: TGTGCCAGCAGTGGACGGACTAGAAACAATGAGCAGTTCTTC. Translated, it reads CASSGRTRNNEQFF.